This section outlines one T cell receptor beta chain sequence together with its context. Antigen unknown. Assay: immunoSEQ multiplex PCR; the TCRdb copy retains only in-frame clones and omits some. There are tens of thousands of clones in the sample; more than 85% occur only once, and about 0.59% lies in the top ten. These data originate in a study of OX40 agonist ivuxolimab in advanced cancers. Study information: The study gave patients intravenous ivuxolimab at 0.01 to 10 mg/kg every 2 weeks.

There are 13 residues in the CDR3. V gave up 2 bases and J gave up 6 bases, with 11 bases separating them. Germline lookup yields CDR1 MNHEY and CDR2 SVGAGI. Study results and limitations: Relative to CD4+ cells, CD8+ T cells on average had more expanded clones. Patients who responded partially at 0.1-3.0 mg/kg showed clonal expansion ranking among the lowest.

This TCR was sampled from an adult with an advanced solid tumor such as melanoma, head and neck, liver or kidney cancer. The J gene is TRBJ2-7, the V gene TRBV6-5, with D tentatively TRBD2 (5 bases). Sequencing was performed on CD4+ or CD8+ T cells sorted from blood, taken in a trial of the OX40 agonist ivuxolimab. Written as DNA, the CDR3 is TGTGCCAGCAGTTACGACTACTCCAGCGAGCAGTACTTC. Protein: CASSYDYSSEQYF.